The subject of this entry is one T cell receptor beta chain. This sample was taken from a study of beta chain features in type 1 diabetes. Every bit of the isolated RNA underwent reverse transcription, so sequencing read expressed TCRB transcripts. Roughly 3.6 million reads per sample on average were obtained from naive, central memory and regulatory T cell samples. Clones were read by immunoSEQ multiplex PCR, and TCRdb kept only the in-frame ones, dropping some. The sample holds roughly 350,000 clones, approximately 11% seen once. The purity of all sorted populations exceeded 95%. The V and J ends lost 2 bases and 11 bases respectively, with 11 bases between them. Germline CDR1 reads DFQATT; CDR2 reads SNEGSKA (reference sequence). This CDR3 spans 11 amino acids.

This chain joins TRBV20-1 and TRBJ2-3, with a tentative D call TRBD2 (5 bases). The sample taken for sequencing was naive CD4+ T cells from blood. The clonotype was recovered from a woman aged 25 to 45 in good health. The CDR3 region has the DNA TGCAGTGCTAGACCTCCTGAGGGGCAGTATTTT. This encodes CSARPPEGQYF.